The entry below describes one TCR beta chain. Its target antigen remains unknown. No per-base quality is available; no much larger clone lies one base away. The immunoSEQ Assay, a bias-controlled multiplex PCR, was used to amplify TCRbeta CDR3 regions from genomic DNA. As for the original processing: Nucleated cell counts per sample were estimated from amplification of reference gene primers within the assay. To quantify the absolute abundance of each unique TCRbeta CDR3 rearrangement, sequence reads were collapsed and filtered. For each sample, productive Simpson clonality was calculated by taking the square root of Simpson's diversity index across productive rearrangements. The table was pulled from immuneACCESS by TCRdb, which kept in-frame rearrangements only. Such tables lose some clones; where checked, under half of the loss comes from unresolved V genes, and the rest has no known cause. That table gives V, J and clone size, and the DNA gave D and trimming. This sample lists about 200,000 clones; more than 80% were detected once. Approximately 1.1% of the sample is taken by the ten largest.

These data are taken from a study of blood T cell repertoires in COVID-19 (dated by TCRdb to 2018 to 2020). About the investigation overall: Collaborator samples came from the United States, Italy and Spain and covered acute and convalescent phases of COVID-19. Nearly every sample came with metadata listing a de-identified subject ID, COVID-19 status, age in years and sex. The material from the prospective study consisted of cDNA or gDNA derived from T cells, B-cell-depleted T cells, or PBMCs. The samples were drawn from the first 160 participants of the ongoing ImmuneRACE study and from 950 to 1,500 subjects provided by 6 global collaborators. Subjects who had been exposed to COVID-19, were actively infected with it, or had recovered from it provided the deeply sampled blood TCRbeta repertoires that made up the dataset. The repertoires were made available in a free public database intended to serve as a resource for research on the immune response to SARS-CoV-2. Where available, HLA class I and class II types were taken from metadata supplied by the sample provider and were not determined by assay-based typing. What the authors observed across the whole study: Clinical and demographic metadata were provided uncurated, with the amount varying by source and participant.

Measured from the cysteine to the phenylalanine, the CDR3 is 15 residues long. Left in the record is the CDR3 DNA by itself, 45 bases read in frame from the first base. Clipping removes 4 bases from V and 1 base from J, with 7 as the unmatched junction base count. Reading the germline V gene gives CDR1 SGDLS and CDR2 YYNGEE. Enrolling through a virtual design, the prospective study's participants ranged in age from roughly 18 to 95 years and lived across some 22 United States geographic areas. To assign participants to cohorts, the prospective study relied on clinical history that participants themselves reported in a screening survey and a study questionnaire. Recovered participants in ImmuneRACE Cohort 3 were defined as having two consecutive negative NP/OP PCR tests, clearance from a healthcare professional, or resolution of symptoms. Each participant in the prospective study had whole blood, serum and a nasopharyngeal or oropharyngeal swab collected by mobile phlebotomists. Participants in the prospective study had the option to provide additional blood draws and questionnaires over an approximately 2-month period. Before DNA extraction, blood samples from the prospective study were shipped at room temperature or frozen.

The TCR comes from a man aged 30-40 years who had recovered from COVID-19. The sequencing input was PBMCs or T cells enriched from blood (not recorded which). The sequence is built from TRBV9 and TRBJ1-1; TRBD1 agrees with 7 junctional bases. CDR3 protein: CASSIGTERNTEAFF. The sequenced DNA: TGTGCCAGCAGCATAGGGACAGAGAGGAACACTGAAGCTTTCTTT.